This TCR beta chain was captured in a study of beta chain features in type 1 diabetes. The study's findings and limits: Researchers caution that PCR might favor shorter templates, equally among patients and controls. VDJ junctions sequenced from type 1 diabetes patients showed fewer insertions and more deletions.

Sequenced material consisted of expressed TCRB transcripts (all of the isolated RNA was reverse transcribed). The assay was immunoSEQ multiplex PCR, and TCRdb's table has in-frame clones only and misses some. This repertoire shows roughly 250,000 clones, around 10% found once; its top ten account for 0.03% to 0.04%. CDR1 is LGHNT and CDR2 is FRNRAP in the germline V gene. The length of the CDR3 is 17 residues. V trimming: 0 bases; J trimming: 6 bases; junction bases outside the gene matches: 9. With regard to this clone: Antigen: not known.

This sequence joins TRBV12-5 and TRBJ1-2, with 11 bases fitting TRBD1. The source is a woman aged 18-29 years in good health. Sequencing input: naive CD4+ T cells from blood. CDR3 DNA sequence: TGTGCTAGTGGTTTGGTACGGACAGGGGGCGCGGGGAATGGCTACACCTTC. As protein: CASGLVRTGGAGNGYTF.